Sequencing of this T cell receptor beta chain was carried out in a study of neurological immune-mediated disorders. As to time point: technical triplicate 2. Comment on this clonotype: Since a much larger clone is just one base distant, this may be a read error.

TCRdb fed the 5' RACE reads into MiXCR, producing one record per CDR3 protein. The sample includes around 56,000 distinct CDR3 sequences, more than 20% of them seen just once. The CDR3 has 15 residues. Germline V gene lookup returns CDR1 MNHEY and CDR2 SVGEGT. This TCR came from a man aged 55 to 70 with HTLV-1-associated myelopathy (HAM/TSP). The chain has TRBV6-2 or TRBV6-3 and TRBJ2-3; tentatively, D is TRBD2 (6 bases). Material for sequencing was PBMCs. CDR3 in DNA: TGTGCCAGCAGCCTCGGGAGAAGTAGCACAGATATGCAGTATTTT. Encoded protein: CASSLGRSSTDMQYF.